This note documents a single TCR beta chain sequence. The CDR3 runs 17 residues. These data belong to a study of T cells expressing NK-cell markers. No DNA is given; TCRdb re-called the 5' RACE reads and lists each CDR3 protein once. Its clone listing holds about 260,000 distinct CDR3 sequences. The sequenced material came from blood T cells: a sorted CD56 or NKG2C T cell subset, CD4+ or CD8+ T cells, or bulk PBMC T cells (not recorded which). This chain links TRBV12-3 or TRBV12-4 with TRBJ2-2; TCRdb indicates TRBD2, and absent DNA this call remains unverified. This clonotype originated in a woman aged 18 to 75 in good health. The CDR3 is CASTPGWGLAGSGELFF.